This T cell receptor (beta chain) stems from a study of blood T cell repertoires in COVID-19. Overall study context: Specimens from acute and convalescent COVID-19 originated in the United States, Italy and Spain. Nucleic acid was either cDNA or gDNA, and it came from T cells, B-cell-depleted T cells, or PBMCs.

Trimming left V 6 bases short and J 0 bases short, with 12 bases between. Germline CDR1 and CDR2: MNHEY and SVGAGI. The CDR3 extends over 14 amino acids. In terms of age and location, participants ranged from roughly 18 to 90 years and lived in approximately 26 US areas. Sequencing used immunoSEQ multiplex PCR; TCRdb keeps in-frame clones, though not all of them. This sample has about 280,000 clones, with 90% found just once. The gene calls are TRBV6-5 and TRBJ2-7; tentative D call: TRBD2 (6 bases). The sequencing sample was made of PBMCs or T cells enriched from blood (not recorded which). The TCR was taken from a young woman with acute COVID-19. This chain's CDR3 is CASRIAAGSYEQYF. The CDR3 DNA reads TGTGCCAGCAGAATAGCGGCCGGCTCCTACGAGCAGTACTTC.